This T cell receptor beta chain was retrieved from a study of T-cell reconstitution after alpha-beta-depleted transplantation in children. From germline, CDR1 is SGHRS and CDR2 YFSETQ. V lost 1 base to trimming and J lost 4 bases; unmatched junction nucleotides: 2. CDR3 length: 15 residues. Unique molecular identifiers tagged the TCRbeta library. TCRdb recomputed calls from the PCR reads with MiXCR, one row per CDR3 protein. The repertoire holds a few hundred thousand distinct CDR3 sequences, roughly 10% seen once, with over 5.5% in the top ten. There are a few counts of this clonotype. The V call is TRBV5-1, the J call TRBJ2-1, with 10 bases aligning to TRBD2. The receptor's source is a human donor who donated a stem cell graft to a child with acute lymphoblastic leukemia. The input for sequencing was PBMCs from the stem cell graft donor, taken from the stem cell graft. CDR3 loop: CASSLTSGVYNEQFF. CDR3 bases: TGCGCCAGCAGCTTGACTAGCGGGGTGTACAATGAGCAGTTCTTC.